What follows describes a single TCR beta chain. Germline lookup yields CDR1 SGHRS and CDR2 YFSETQ. This CDR3 is built from 15 residues. With 4 bases clipped from V and 4 bases from J, the junction kept 5 bases outside the gene matches. Primed by a sample-barcoded 5' primer and a J-beta primer mix, a second PCR proceeded for 7 to 11 cycles. Via MiXCR, TCRdb re-called the 5' RACE reads, giving one row per CDR3 protein. Of 600,000 to 800,000 distinct CDR3 sequences listed, approximately 21% were seen once; the top ten hold under 4%. This record belongs to a study of blood T cells in healthy people across ages.

The genes are TRBV5-1 and TRBJ2-7, with TRBD2 matching over 13 bases. The sequence was obtained from a man aged 70 or older in good health. Sequenced material: blood. The CDR3 region has the DNA TGCGCCAGCAGCCGGACTAGCGGGAGTTTTTACGAGCAGTACTTC. Residues: CASSRTSGSFYEQYF.